These 28 T cell receptor beta chains share one sample of origin, sequenced in a study of shared clonotypes between healthy human individuals. Sequencing was performed with immunoSEQ multiplex PCR; in TCRdb, only in-frame clones are kept and a portion is missing. The sample holds roughly 1,100,000 clones, roughly 80% seen once. Sequenced: memory CD4+ T cells sorted from blood. Subset given: CD45RA-negative fraction. The receptors derive from a man aged 18 to 30 in good health.

In this sample, this clone turned up once. The rearrangement links TRBV27 to TRBJ2-2; possibly TRBD1 for D (6 bases). This CDR3 has 16 residues. CDR1 and CDR2 (germline): MNHEY, SMNVEV (reference sequence). V was pared by 4 bases and J by 1 base, with 13 bases between. CDR3: CASSSQGLLNTGELFF. CDR3 nucleotide sequence: TGTGCCAGCAGTTCACAGGGTCTACTGAACACCGGGGAGCTGTTTTTT.

V is TRBV2 and J is TRBJ2-1; D may correspond to TRBD1 or TRBD2 (5 bases each). The germline V gene has CDR1 SNHLY and CDR2 FYNNEI. V lost 3 bases and J 15 bases, leaving 15 bases between the germline ends. The CDR3 is 12 amino acids. This chain's CDR3 is CASSEARQRRFF. In DNA, the CDR3 is TGTGCCAGCAGTGAGGCAAGACAGCGGCGGTTCTTC.

There are many counts of this clone. Other DNA sequences from this sample encode an identical CDR3 as well. This chain connects TRBV2 to TRBJ1-5; D might be TRBD1 (5 bases). V was pared by 3 bases and J by 0 bases, with 12 bases between. Germline lookup yields CDR1 SNHLY and CDR2 FYNNEI. The length of the CDR3 is 16 residues. The CDR3 region is CASSDGWGFSNQPQHF. The CDR3, as DNA: TGTGCCAGCAGTGATGGTTGGGGGTTTAGCAATCAGCCCCAGCATTTT.

This clone came up once. V gene TRBV5-1 combines with J gene TRBJ1-1; tentative D call: TRBD1 (5 bases). Germline lookup yields CDR1 SGHRS and CDR2 YFSETQ. This CDR3 comprises 14 residues. V lost 0 bases and J 6 bases, leaving 12 bases between the germline ends. The CDR3 region is CASSLAAGTSEAFF. CDR3 sequence (DNA): TGCGCCAGCAGCTTGGCGGCTGGGACGTCTGAAGCTTTCTTT. Full variable domain (remainder filled in from reference TRBV5-1 and TRBJ1-1): KAGVTQTPRYLIKTRGQQVTLSCSPISGHRSVSWYQQTPGQGLQFLFEYFSETQRNKGNFPGRFSGRQFSNSRSEMNVSTLELGDSALYLCASSLAAGTSEAFFGQGTRLTVV.

This clone turned up a few times. The chain is built from TRBV25-1 and TRBJ2-1; perhaps TRBD2 as D (6 bases). Germline lookup yields CDR1 MGHDK and CDR2 SYGVNS. CDR3 size: 15 residues. V was cut by 9 bases and J by 0 bases, with 15 bases left in between. CDR3 amino acids: CASSRSGSSYNEQFF. The CDR3 DNA is TGTGCCAGTTCCCGTAGCGGAAGCTCCTACAATGAGCAGTTCTTC. Based on the CDR3 plus reference TRBV25-1 and TRBJ2-1, the full variable domain is EADIYQTPRYLVIGTGKKITLECSQTMGHDKMYWYQQDPGMELHLIHYSYGVNSTEKGDLSSESTVSRIRTEHFPLTLESARPSHTSQYLCASSRSGSSYNEQFFGPGTRLTVL.

The sample holds one count of this clone. The CDR3 reads CAVRDARGGMNTEAFF. The CDR3 region has the DNA TGTGCCGTCCGGGACGCAAGGGGGGGAATGAACACTGAAGCTTTCTTT. This sequence joins TRBV21-1 and TRBJ1-1. TRBV21-1 is a pseudogene. The CDR3 consists of 16 residues.

This chain connects TRBV27 to TRBJ1-2; 7 bases match TRBD1. The J segment lost 7 bases and the V segment lost 5 bases, leaving 16 bases of the junction unmatched. The CDR3 runs to 16 residues. Germline-derived CDR1 and CDR2 are MNHEY and SMNVEV (reference sequence). CDR3 region: CASSKRTGGIGGGYTF. The CDR3 DNA reads as TGTGCCAGCAGTAAACGGACAGGTGGGATAGGAGGTGGCTACACCTTC.

This chain uses TRBV7-8 with TRBJ1-2; D perhaps matches TRBD1 (5 bases). This CDR3 has 14 residues. Germline CDR1 is SGHVS and CDR2 is FQNEAQ. The V gene lost 6 bases and the J gene lost 3 bases, with 14 bases spanning the gap. CDR3 residues: CASSLPGMYYGYTF. In nucleotides, the CDR3 is TGTGCCAGCAGTCTACCAGGGATGTACTATGGCTACACCTTC.

The J gene is TRBJ2-7, the V gene TRBV7-2, with 10 bases aligning to TRBD2. The ends lost 1 base at V and 5 bases at J; junction bases unmatched: 8. The germline gives CDR1 SGHTA, CDR2 FQGNSA. CDR3 length: 16 amino acids. The CDR3 DNA sequence: TGTGCCAGCAGCTTAGTGCGACCTAGCGGGAGTAACGAGCAGTACTTC. Its protein is CASSLVRPSGSNEQYF.

The chain recombines TRBV6-6 with TRBJ2-1; perhaps TRBD1 as D (6 bases). This CDR3 is built from 15 residues. V dropped 7 bases and J dropped 0 bases, with 13 bases sitting between them. Looked up from germline, CDR1 is MNHNY and CDR2 is SVGAGI (reference sequence). The CDR3 region has the DNA TGTGCCAGCACTTGGGGGCTGAGCTCCTACAATGAGCAGTTCTTC. As protein: CASTWGLSSYNEQFF.

V and J are TRBV30 and TRBJ1-5; D may be TRBD1 (6 bases). CDR3 length equals 14 residues. V dropped 0 bases and J dropped 6 bases, with 12 bases sitting between them. Germline values: CDR1 GTSNPN, CDR2 SVGIG (reference sequence). CDR3 nucleotide sequence: TGTGCCTGGAGTGTTACAGGGAATGCTCAGCCCCAGCATTTT. It specifies CAWSVTGNAQPQHF.

The genes are TRBV5-1 and TRBJ2-1, with D possibly called TRBD1 or TRBD2 (5 bases each). This CDR3 spans 14 amino acids. Germline V gene sequence: CDR1 SGHRS, CDR2 YFSETQ. Deletions cut 1 base from V and 5 bases from J, with 10 bases between. The CDR3 loop reads CASSLSGPNNEQFF. CDR3 DNA: TGCGCCAGCAGCTTGTCGGGACCAAACAATGAGCAGTTCTTC.

The gene calls are TRBV11-2 and TRBJ2-3; 9 nucleotides line up with TRBD1. V lost 4 bases, J lost 5 bases, and 7 bases stayed unmatched. Germline assignment: CDR1 SGHAT and CDR2 FQNNGV. The CDR3 sequence is 15 residues long. CDR3 DNA: TGTGCCAGCAGCTCCAACAGGGGGCAGAGAGATACGCAGTATTTT. It translates to CASSSNRGQRDTQYF.

Regarding this clone: The identical CDR3 is also encoded by other nucleotide sequences in the sample. The chain has TRBV11-2 and TRBJ2-5; TRBD2 matches at 10 bases. The V segment lost 3 bases and the J segment 4 bases; nucleotides outside the gene matches: 5. Germline V lookup: CDR1 SGHAT, CDR2 FQNNGV. The CDR3 loop spans 15 amino acids. DNA for the CDR3: TGTGCCAGCAGCTTGAGCGGGGGGGCCGGAGAGACCCAGTACTTC. Residues: CASSLSGGAGETQYF.

The chain links TRBV9 to TRBJ2-7; tentative D call: TRBD2 (7 bases). The germline V gene encodes CDR1 SGDLS and CDR2 YYNGEE. The CDR3 covers 14 residues. Trimming took off 4 bases at V and 4 bases at J, with 15 bases between the two ends. CDR3 loop: CASSPGRGRYEQYF. The CDR3 nucleotides read TGTGCCAGCAGCCCGGGGAGGGGGAGGTACGAGCAGTACTTC.

The rearrangement links TRBV6-1 to TRBJ2-5, with 8 bases that match TRBD2. Germline lookup yields CDR1 MNHNS and CDR2 SASEGT. The trim removed 3 bases at V and 3 bases at J, leaving 9 bases unmatched. The CDR3 consists of 16 residues. In nucleotides, the CDR3 is TGTGCCAGCAGTGAGCCGGGACTAGTAATAAAAGAGACCCAGTACTTC. Translating gives CASSEPGLVIKETQYF.

J is TRBJ2-7 and V is TRBV6-6, with D maybe TRBD1 (6 bases). This CDR3 contains 14 residues. Germline lookup yields CDR1 MNHNY and CDR2 SVGAGI (reference sequence). V lost 2 bases and J 2 bases, leaving 10 bases between the germline ends. The CDR3 region is CASSYLQGTYEQYF. In nucleotides, the CDR3 is TGTGCCAGCAGTTACCTACAGGGTACCTACGAGCAGTACTTC.

This chain uses TRBV9 with TRBJ1-6, with 8 bases lining up with TRBD1. The V segment lost 2 bases and the J segment 13 bases; nucleotides outside the gene matches: 11. Germline CDR1 and CDR2: SGDLS and YYNGEE. This CDR3 is 15 amino acids long. CDR3 amino acids: CASSVGQVLSGPLHF. CDR3 sequence (DNA): TGTGCCAGCAGCGTGGGACAGGTCCTTAGTGGGCCCCTCCACTTT. Together with reference TRBV9 and TRBJ1-6, the CDR3 gives the full variable domain: DSGVTQTPKHLITATGQRVTLRCSPRSGDLSVYWYQQSLDQGLQFLIQYYNGEERAKGNILERFSAQQFPDLHSELNLSSLELGDSALYFCASSVGQVLSGPLHFGNGTRLTVT.

The chain employs TRBV18 and TRBJ2-7, with D possibly being TRBD2 (5 bases). Germline assignment: CDR1 KGHSH and CDR2 LQKENI. This CDR3 contains 17 residues. Trimming left V 6 bases short and J 3 bases short, with 24 bases between. As DNA, the CDR3 is TGTGCCAGCTCCCCCTTGTCGCGGACTTCGATCCACTACGAGCAGTACTTC. Amino acid sequence: CASSPLSRTSIHYEQYF.

The chain is built from TRBV27 and TRBJ2-2, with D uncertain. V lost 6 bases and J lost 0, with 5 bases in between. The CDR3 is made up of 13 amino acids. Germline V gene data show CDR1 as MNHEY and CDR2 as SMNVEV (reference sequence). The CDR3 sequence is CASSQSNTGELFF. DNA of the CDR3: TGTGCCAGCAGCCAATCGAACACCGGGGAGCTGTTTTTT.

A note on this clone: One end of the junction varies from germline; a read error may be responsible. V gene TRBV7-3 combines with J gene TRBJ2-7, with D unresolved. CDR3 length: 15 residues. In germline, CDR1 is SGHTA, CDR2 FQGTGA. CDR3: CASSLTHGPGYEQYF. CDR3 bases: TGTGCCAGCAGCCTAACCCATGGGCCGGGCTACGAGCAGTACTTC.

The chain has TRBV28 and TRBJ2-1; perhaps TRBD2 as D (6 bases). The CDR3 contains 18 residues. Between the trimmed V and J ends, which lost 7 bases and 2 bases, there was a span of 24 bases. Germline CDR1 is MDHEN and CDR2 is SYDVKM. The CDR3 reads CASTTQGRGIIAYNEQFF. The CDR3 bases are TGTGCCAGCACCACCCAGGGTCGGGGGATAATTGCCTACAATGAGCAGTTCTTC.

The chain is built from TRBV11-2 and TRBJ1-6, with D possibly being TRBD1 (5 bases). The V gene's germline CDR1 is SGHAT and CDR2 FQNNGV. V shed 1 base and J shed 8 bases, with 12 bases lying between them. The CDR3 spans 15 residues. In nucleotides, the CDR3 is TGTGCCAGCAGCTTAGGAGGTGGGGGGTATTCACCCCTCCACTTT. Translated, it gives CASSLGGGGYSPLHF.

This clone appeared a single time. The chain carries TRBV7-3 and TRBJ2-4, with TRBD2 matching 8 bases. The V gene's germline CDR1 is SGHTA and CDR2 FQGTGA. The CDR3 covers 16 residues. Trimming at V came to 5 bases and at J to 0 bases, leaving 6 bases not matched to a gene. CDR3 loop: CASSPGLAVAKNIQYF. In nucleotides, the CDR3 is TGTGCCAGCAGCCCCGGACTAGCCGTAGCCAAAAACATTCAGTACTTC.

This chain uses TRBV5-1 with TRBJ2-2; D may match TRBD1 or TRBD2 (5 bases each). The V end lost 0 bases, the J end lost 2 bases, and 11 bases lay between the germline ends. The CDR3 spans 16 residues. The germline V gene has CDR1 SGHRS and CDR2 YFSETQ. CDR3 in amino acids: CASSLARGPNTGELFF. The CDR3 nucleotides are TGCGCCAGCAGCTTGGCCCGGGGCCCCAACACCGGGGAGCTGTTTTTT.

The chain links TRBV27 to TRBJ2-5, with D possibly matching TRBD2 (6 bases). Deletions cut 4 bases from V and 5 bases from J, with 11 bases between. The CDR3 length is 13 residues. Per germline, CDR1 MNHEY and CDR2 SMNVEV (reference sequence). The CDR3 is CASSYNRGETQYF. The CDR3 nucleotides are TGTGCCAGCAGTTATAATCGGGGGGAGACCCAGTACTTC.

V and J are TRBV5-6 and TRBJ2-5; D is ambiguous. The CDR3 sequence is 14 residues long. In germline, CDR1 is SGHDT, CDR2 YYEEEE. V gave up 1 base and J gave up 2 bases, with 9 bases separating them. The CDR3 protein is CASSLPASQETQYF. CDR3 bases: TGTGCCAGCAGCTTGCCGGCGAGTCAAGAGACCCAGTACTTC.

The chain joins TRBV4-1 to TRBJ2-2; 9 positions agree with TRBD1. Trimming cost V 3 bases and J 6 bases; bases outside gene matches: 11. In germline, CDR1 is MGHRA, CDR2 YSYEKL. The length of the CDR3 is 17 residues. The CDR3 is CASSQTPGQGVPGELFF. CDR3 in DNA: TGCGCCAGCAGCCAGACCCCGGGACAGGGTGTCCCCGGGGAGCTGTTTTTT.